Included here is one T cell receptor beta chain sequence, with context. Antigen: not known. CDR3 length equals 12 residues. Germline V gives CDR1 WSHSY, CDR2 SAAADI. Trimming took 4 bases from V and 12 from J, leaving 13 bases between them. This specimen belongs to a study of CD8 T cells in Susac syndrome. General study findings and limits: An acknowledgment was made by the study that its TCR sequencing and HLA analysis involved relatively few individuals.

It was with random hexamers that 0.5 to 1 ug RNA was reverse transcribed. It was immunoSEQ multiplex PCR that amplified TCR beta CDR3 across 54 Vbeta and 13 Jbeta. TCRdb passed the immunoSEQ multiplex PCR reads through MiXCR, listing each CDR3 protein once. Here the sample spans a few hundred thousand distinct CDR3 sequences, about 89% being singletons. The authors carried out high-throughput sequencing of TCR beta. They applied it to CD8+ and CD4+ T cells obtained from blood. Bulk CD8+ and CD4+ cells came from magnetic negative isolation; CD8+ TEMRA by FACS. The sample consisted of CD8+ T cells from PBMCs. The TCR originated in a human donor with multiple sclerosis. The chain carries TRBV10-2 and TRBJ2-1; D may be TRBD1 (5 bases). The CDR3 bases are TGCGCCAGCAGTGCCGACAGCCCTGGGCAGTTCTTC. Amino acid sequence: CASSADSPGQFF.